Described below is a single T cell receptor (beta chain) sequence and its context. The method was immunoSEQ multiplex PCR; TCRdb's version includes in-frame clones alone and lacks a portion of them. The data show 260,000 or so clones, around nine tenths seen once. The data are from a study of cytomegalovirus exposure and HLA in healthy donors. Study context: The same platform was used for the 95 to 150 validation repertoires and the 650 to 800 first-cohort repertoires, a later analysis reported.

The CDR3 is 12 residues long. Germline values: CDR1 MGHDK, CDR2 SYGVNS. The V end was cut by 3 bases, the J end by 5 bases, with 8 bases between. This chain links TRBV25-1 with TRBJ2-7; no clear D. The receptor was isolated from a woman aged 18-30 years in good health and CMV-seronegative. The specimen sequenced was PBMCs. CDR3 sequence (DNA): TGTGCCAGCAGTGAGGAGTTAAACGAGCAGTACTTC. This sequence encodes CASSEELNEQYF.